This T cell receptor (beta chain) derives from a study of T cell repertoires in cytomegalovirus infection. Study summary: Shared public TCR beta signatures pointed to both CMV infection and a matching HLA type. Study results and caveats: HLA-C-restricted CMV-specific TCR beta clonotypes were dominant in the ex vivo response. Identification of carriers of CMV plus the relevant HLA was performed using cumulative public TCR beta family frequency.

To note about this clonotype: No antigen is known for it.

In TCRdb, the reads were re-called with MiXCR into one record per CDR3 protein. Seen here are roughly 630,000 distinct CDR3 sequences, 20% to 30% observed once, and the top ten hold roughly 8%. Sequencing input: CD8+ T cells from PBMCs. The sequence came from a human donor in good health (CMV status not recorded). Some clones in this sample may be carry-over from other donors' samples.

CDR3 coding DNA: TGTGCCAGCAGTGAAGCAGTGTCTAGCGGATACAATGAGCAGTTCTTC. Protein: CASSEAVSSGYNEQFF. The chain joins TRBV6-1 to TRBJ2-1; 7 bases line up with TRBD2. V lost 0 bases, J lost 4 bases, and 6 bases stayed unmatched. Germline CDR1 reads MNHNS; CDR2 reads SASEGT. CDR3 length: 16 amino acids.